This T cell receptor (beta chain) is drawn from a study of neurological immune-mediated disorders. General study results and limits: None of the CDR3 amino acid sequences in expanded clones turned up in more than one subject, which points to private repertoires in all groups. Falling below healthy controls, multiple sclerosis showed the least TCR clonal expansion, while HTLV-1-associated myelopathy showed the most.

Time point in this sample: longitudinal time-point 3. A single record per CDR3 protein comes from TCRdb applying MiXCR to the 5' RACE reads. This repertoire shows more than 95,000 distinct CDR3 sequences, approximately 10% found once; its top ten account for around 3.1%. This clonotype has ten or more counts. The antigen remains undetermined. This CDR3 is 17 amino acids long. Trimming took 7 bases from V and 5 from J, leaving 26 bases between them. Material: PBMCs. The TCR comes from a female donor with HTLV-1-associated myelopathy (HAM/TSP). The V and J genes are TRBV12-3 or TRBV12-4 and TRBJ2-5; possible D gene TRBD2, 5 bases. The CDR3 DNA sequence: TGTGCCAGCACAGACACTAGGGCAGCACAAGCGCGGGAGACCCAGTACTTC. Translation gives CASTDTRAAQARETQYF.